This T cell receptor beta chain appears in the sequencing data of a study of blood T cell repertoires in COVID-19. Study at large: The origin of the acute and convalescent COVID-19 samples was the United States, Italy and Spain.

How the authors handled the data: Nucleated cell number was recorded as an estimate derived from reference gene primer amplification. The table came from immunoSEQ multiplex PCR; TCRdb's copy has only in-frame clones and leaves some out. V, J and clone size are taken as reported in that table, and D and trimming were inferred from the DNA itself. The data contain roughly 80,000 clones, around 88% of them singletons. There are 14 residues in the CDR3. Germline-derived CDR1 and CDR2 are SGHRS and YFSETQ. V was cut by 6 bases and J by 8 bases, with 18 bases left in between. This chain uses TRBV5-1 with TRBJ2-1; D perhaps matches TRBD1 (5 bases). Sequenced: peripheral blood. This TCR derives from a woman of 80 years or more with acute or convalescent COVID-19. The CDR3: CASTPQGLKDEQFF. Written as DNA, the CDR3 is TGCGCCAGCACCCCCCAGGGTTTGAAGGATGAGCAGTTCTTC.